The sequence of this TCR beta chain was determined in a study of blood T cell repertoires in COVID-19. Method: immunoSEQ multiplex PCR; TCRdb's copy keeps in-frame clones and lacks some. The table lists about 150,000 clones, 83% of them singletons, with 9.5% to 13% in the top ten. This TCR derives from a woman aged 55-69 years with COVID-19, enrolled during active disease. Sequencing input: peripheral blood.

CDR3 sequence reads: CASSVGGSGGVVEQFF. Written as DNA, the CDR3 is TGTGCCAGCAGCGTAGGAGGTAGCGGGGGAGTTGTTGAGCAGTTCTTC. V gene TRBV9 combines with J gene TRBJ2-1, with 9 bases lining up with TRBD2. V lost 0 bases, J lost 9 bases, and 10 bases stayed unmatched. In germline, CDR1 is SGDLS, CDR2 YYNGEE. The CDR3 consists of 16 residues.